These 32 T cell receptor beta chains were all obtained from the same sample, sequenced in a study of T cell responses to AZD1222 COVID-19 vaccine. Some clones are missing from TCRdb's copy, which holds only in-frame ones; the method was immunoSEQ multiplex PCR. The sample yields tens of thousands of clones, nearly 80% seen once. This sample comprised peripheral blood, obtained 28 days after the second AZD1222 dose. All receptors derive from an adult who received the AZD1222 COVID-19 vaccine.

This clone was detected only a few times. The chain has TRBV15 and TRBJ1-2; 8 bases are shared with TRBD1. This CDR3 is built from 15 residues. Germline CDR1 and CDR2: LNHNV and YYDKDF (reference sequence). Unmatched junction bases numbered 6, after V lost 3 bases and J lost 3 bases. The CDR3 sequence is CATSRNRGNYYGYTF. DNA of the CDR3: TGTGCCACCAGCAGGAACAGGGGGAATTACTATGGCTACACCTTC.

The sample holds a few counts of this clone. This chain connects TRBV12-3 or TRBV12-4 to TRBJ1-6; D not certain. CDR3 length: 13 amino acids. Trimming stripped 5 bases from V and 7 bases from J, with 9 bases between. The CDR3 DNA is TGTGCCAGCAGTGGGCAGGAGAATTCACCCCTCCACTTT. Translated: CASSGQENSPLHF.

The DNA for the CDR3 is TGTGCCAGCACCCCTCATTTACAGGGTCCTGGCTACACCTTC. Encoded protein: CASTPHLQGPGYTF. V gene TRBV7-8 combines with J gene TRBJ1-2; tentative D call: TRBD1 (6 bases). V was shortened by 7 bases and J by 7 bases, with 19 bases between the two germline ends. The CDR3 is made up of 14 amino acids. Looked up from germline, CDR1 is SGHVS and CDR2 is FQNEAQ.

To note about this clone: Germline is not matched at one junction end, which may reflect a read error. The V call is TRBV10-2, the J call TRBJ1-1; a weak D match, TRBD1 (5 bases). Germline V lookup: CDR1 WSHSY, CDR2 SAAADI. This CDR3 comprises 14 residues. As DNA, the CDR3 is TGTGCCAGCAGTGAGTGGGGGGAGAGCACTGAAGCTTTCTTT. Translation gives CASSEWGESTEAFF.

CDR3 DNA sequence: TGTGTGAGCTCCAGCTCCTACAATGAGCAGTTCTTC. Its protein is CVSSSSYNEQFF. The chain uses TRBV28 and TRBJ2-1; D call uncertain. The CDR3 totals 12 residues. Germline V CDR1 and CDR2: MDHEN, SYDVKM.

This chain connects TRBV27 to TRBJ1-6, with TRBD1 as a possible D gene (5 bases). Trimming took off 2 bases at V and 11 bases at J, with 19 bases between the two ends. The CDR3 consists of 16 residues. Germline V gene lookup returns CDR1 MNHEY and CDR2 SMNVEV (reference sequence). The CDR3 DNA sequence: TGTGCCAGCAGTTTAGGTCGGGACGGCCCTTTGGCACCCCTCCACTTT. Protein: CASSLGRDGPLAPLHF.

In DNA form, the CDR3 reads TGTGCCAGCAGCTTCCTAGCGGGAGAGGGTGAGCAGTTCTTC. Translating it yields CASSFLAGEGEQFF. V and J are TRBV11-3 and TRBJ2-1; 10 bases line up with TRBD2. The CDR3 length is 14 residues. Germline loops: CDR1 SGHNT, CDR2 YENEEA. V dropped 3 bases and J dropped 9; count of bases not matched to a gene: 5. Full variable domain (remainder filled in from reference TRBV11-3 and TRBJ2-1): EAGVVQSPRYKIIEKKQPVAFWCNPISGHNTLYWYLQNLGQGPELLIRYENEEAVDDSQLPKDRFSAERLKGVDSTLKIQPAELGDSAVYLCASSFLAGEGEQFFGPGTRLTVL.

By share, this clone counts as medium-sized (0.01 to 0.1%). This chain links TRBV29-1 with TRBJ1-1, with a possible D match to TRBD1 (5 bases). The CDR3 covers 13 residues. Trimming cost V 4 bases and J 1 base, with 10 bases left between them. In germline, CDR1 is SQVTM, CDR2 ANQGSEA. Here the CDR3 reads CSVGLGGNTEAFF. CDR3 sequence (DNA): TGCAGCGTTGGGTTGGGGGGGAACACTGAAGCTTTCTTT. Looking up the rest from reference TRBV29-1 and TRBJ1-1 gives the full variable domain: SAVISQKPSRDICQRGTSLTIQCQVDSQVTMMFWYRQQPGQSLTLIATANQGSEATYESGFVIDKFPISRPNLTFSTLTVSNMSPEDSSIYLCSVGLGGNTEAFFGQGTRLTVV.

The V gene is TRBV29-1, the J gene TRBJ2-5; 10 positions agree with TRBD2. Germline loops: CDR1 SQVTM, CDR2 ANQGSEA. V was pared by 3 bases and J by 6 bases, with 13 bases of the junction left unmatched. The CDR3 sequence is 16 residues long. Here the CDR3 reads CSVDRGAGGHVKTQYF. CDR3 DNA sequence: TGCAGCGTTGATAGGGGAGCGGGGGGGCACGTGAAGACCCAGTACTTC.

The V call is TRBV15, the J call TRBJ2-3; D might be TRBD1 (6 bases). This CDR3 is built from 16 residues. V was cut by 1 base and J by 1 base, with 12 bases left in between. Germline V gives CDR1 LNHNV, CDR2 YYDKDF (reference sequence). CDR3 nucleotide sequence: TGTGCCACCAGCAGAGGCTCAGGGGCCGGCACAGATACGCAGTATTTT. This sequence encodes CATSRGSGAGTDTQYF.

The genes are TRBV12-3 or TRBV12-4 and TRBJ1-3, with 7 bases lining up with TRBD1. The junction had 8 bases not matched to a gene; V was cut back by 3 bases and J by 12 bases. The CDR3 is 13 amino acids. The CDR3 region is CASSFARGDVIYF. The CDR3 DNA is TGTGCCAGCAGTTTCGCCAGGGGGGATGTCATATATTTT.

This CDR3 is CASSITGGVTEAFF. The CDR3, as DNA: TGTGCCAGCAGTATTACAGGGGGGGTAACTGAAGCTTTCTTT. V is TRBV28 and J is TRBJ1-1, with 8 nucleotides matching TRBD1. Germline assignment: CDR1 MDHEN and CDR2 SYDVKM. The CDR3 is 14 residues long. V dropped 5 bases and J dropped 5; count of bases not matched to a gene: 7.

The chain uses TRBV5-1 and TRBJ1-4; TRBD1 matches at 8 bases. The V segment lost 4 bases and the J segment 5 bases; nucleotides outside the gene matches: 7. The CDR3 consists of 15 residues. Germline V CDR1 and CDR2: SGHRS, YFSETQ. CDR3 region: CASSIQQGDNEKLFF. CDR3 DNA: TGCGCCAGCAGCATACAACAGGGGGACAATGAAAAACTGTTTTTT.

The chain recombines TRBV21-1 with TRBJ1-5; the D call in the table, TRBD1, was not verified against the DNA. TRBV21-1 is a known pseudogene. This CDR3 comprises 17 residues. The CDR3 spells CASSKVLGQGVGQPQHF. The CDR3 DNA is TGTGCCAGCAGCAAAGTTCTGGGACAGGGCGTGGGGCAGCCCCAGCATTTT.

The V call is TRBV11-1, the J call TRBJ1-1; TRBD1 might be the D (6 bases). The CDR3 contains 15 residues. The germline V and J ends were trimmed by 2 bases and 1 base, with 11 bases remaining between them. The germline V gene has CDR1 SGHAT and CDR2 FQDESV (reference sequence). DNA of the CDR3: TGTGCCAGCAGCTTAACGGACAGAAAGAACACTGAAGCTTTCTTT. The encoded protein is CASSLTDRKNTEAFF.

Only a few counts were recorded for this clone. The chain recombines TRBV4-1 with TRBJ2-1; 7 bases fit TRBD1. The V segment lost 0 bases and the J segment 13 bases; nucleotides outside the gene matches: 6. The germline V gene has CDR1 MGHRA and CDR2 YSYEKL. The CDR3 runs to 13 residues. In DNA, the CDR3 is TGCGCCAGCAGCCAAGAGTATAGGGGGCCTCAGTTCTTC. This encodes CASSQEYRGPQFF.

A few counts support this clone. The chain combines TRBV6-5 with TRBJ1-2; no reliable D call. V was pared by 2 bases and J by 5 bases, with 9 bases between. This CDR3 is 13 amino acids long. Germline CDR1 is MNHEY and CDR2 is SVGAGI. CDR3 nucleotides: TGTGCCAGCAGTTACATGGGAACGTATGGCTACACCTTC. Translation gives CASSYMGTYGYTF.

The chain links TRBV14 to TRBJ1-2; 7 positions agree with TRBD1. The trim removed 4 bases at V and 5 bases at J, leaving 4 bases unmatched. In germline, CDR1 is SGHDN, CDR2 FVKESK. The CDR3 covers 13 residues. The CDR3 sequence is CASSPQGGYGYTF. CDR3 bases: TGTGCCAGCAGCCCCCAGGGGGGTTATGGCTACACCTTC.

V usage is TRBV6-5 and J usage is TRBJ1-4, with 8 bases matching TRBD1. The CDR3 length is 11 residues. Germline V lookup: CDR1 MNHEY, CDR2 SVGAGI. J lost 15 bases, V lost 8 bases, and 8 bases had no gene match. The CDR3 loop is CASGLGQAMFF. The CDR3 nucleotides read TGTGCCAGCGGCCTGGGACAGGCTATGTTTTTT.

This chain joins TRBV24-1 and TRBJ1-2, with 10 bases aligning to TRBD1. Germline lookup yields CDR1 KGHDR and CDR2 SFDVKD. The ends lost 4 bases at V and 6 bases at J; junction bases unmatched: 7. The CDR3 consists of 15 residues. The CDR3 DNA follows: TGTGCCACCAGTGACCCGGGACAGGGGCAGCATGGCTACACCTTC. Residues: CATSDPGQGQHGYTF.

The CDR3 loop reads CASSPLQPQHF. The CDR3 bases are TGTGCCAGCAGTCCACTTCAGCCCCAGCATTTT. The chain combines TRBV6-6 with TRBJ1-5, with D uncertain. This CDR3 spans 11 amino acids. The ends were cut back, 5 bases at V and 6 bases at J, with 5 bases in the middle. Germline-derived CDR1 and CDR2 are MNHNY and SVGAGI (reference sequence).

The chain is built from TRBV5-8 and TRBJ1-2; 7 bases match TRBD1. The length of the CDR3 is 14 residues. Per the germline V gene, CDR1 is SGHTS and CDR2 is YDEGEE. V trimming: 4 bases; J trimming: 3 bases; junction bases outside the gene matches: 6. The chain's CDR3 is CASSGEQGYYGYTF. Here the CDR3 DNA reads TGTGCCAGCAGCGGCGAACAGGGGTACTATGGCTACACCTTC.

The V gene is TRBV4-2, the J gene TRBJ1-2; 7 nucleotides line up with TRBD1. There are 15 residues in the CDR3. Trimming took 0 bases from V and 4 from J; bases not matched to a gene: 5. CDR1 and CDR2 from the germline V gene are LGHNA and YNFKEQ. Here the CDR3 reads CASSQDQGGSYGYTF. The CDR3 DNA is TGTGCCAGCAGCCAAGATCAGGGGGGATCCTATGGCTACACCTTC.

V and J are TRBV9 and TRBJ1-3; no clear D gene. V gave up 0 bases and J gave up 1 base, with 2 bases separating them. CDR1 and CDR2 (germline): SGDLS, YYNGEE. The CDR3 is made up of 13 amino acids. CDR3 in amino acids: CASSVASGNTIYF. The CDR3 DNA reads TGTGCCAGCAGCGTAGCTTCTGGAAACACCATATATTTT. Based on the CDR3 plus reference TRBV9 and TRBJ1-3, the full variable domain is DSGVTQTPKHLITATGQRVTLRCSPRSGDLSVYWYQQSLDQGLQFLIQYYNGEERAKGNILERFSAQQFPDLHSELNLSSLELGDSALYFCASSVASGNTIYFGEGSWLTVV.

The chain is built from TRBV7-2 and TRBJ2-3; possible D gene TRBD2, 5 bases. CDR3 length: 14 residues. Trimming stripped 5 bases from V and 0 bases from J, with 9 bases between. CDR1 is SGHTA, CDR2 FQGNSA, per germline. The CDR3: CASSRSGSTDTQYF. CDR3 sequence (DNA): TGTGCCAGCAGCCGGAGCGGTAGCACAGATACGCAGTATTTT.

DNA of the CDR3: TGTGCCAGCAGCACAGGAGACAGCTACGAGCAGTACTTC. Translating gives CASSTGDSYEQYF. V usage is TRBV11-3 and J usage is TRBJ2-7; D might be TRBD1 (5 bases). The length of the CDR3 is 13 residues. V was shortened by 5 bases and J by 3 bases, with 11 bases between the two germline ends. Germline lookup yields CDR1 SGHNT and CDR2 YENEEA.

The chain joins TRBV4-1 to TRBJ2-6; 7 bases match TRBD1. The CDR3 is 18 amino acids. Germline V gene sequence: CDR1 MGHRA, CDR2 YSYEKL. V was clipped by 5 bases and J by 0 bases; unmatched bases: 10. Here the CDR3 DNA reads TGCGCCAGCAGCGCATCGGCAGGGGGTAGCTCTGGGGCCAACGTCCTGACTTTC. Translating gives CASSASAGGSSGANVLTF.

The chain has TRBV10-1 and TRBJ1-5, with D uncertain. CDR3 length equals 12 residues. From germline, CDR1 is WNHNN and CDR2 SYGVQD (reference sequence). Trimming cost V 9 bases and J 7 bases, with 13 bases left between them. CDR3 bases: TGCGCCAGGGACCCTAGGTACCAGCCCCAGCATTTT. It specifies CARDPRYQPQHF.

The J gene is TRBJ2-7, the V gene TRBV28; TRBD2 agrees at 10 bases. This CDR3 contains 13 residues. Germline loops: CDR1 MDHEN, CDR2 SYDVKM. Trimming took 9 bases from V and 3 from J; bases not matched to a gene: 5. CDR3 loop: CASFSGRFYEQYF. In nucleotides, the CDR3 is TGTGCCAGTTTTAGCGGGAGGTTCTACGAGCAGTACTTC.

The chain joins TRBV27 to TRBJ2-2; weak D call: TRBD1 (6 bases). V was trimmed by 2 bases and J by 4 bases, leaving 11 bases between them. Germline loops: CDR1 MNHEY, CDR2 SMNVEV (reference sequence). The CDR3 totals 15 residues. This CDR3 reads CASSLRQGSTGELFF. CDR3 DNA sequence: TGTGCCAGCAGTTTAAGGCAGGGGAGCACCGGGGAGCTGTTTTTT.

The chain links TRBV5-4 to TRBJ2-5; 9 bases fit TRBD2. This CDR3 comprises 16 residues. J gave up 2 bases and V 4 bases, and 9 bases lay outside the gene matches. Germline V CDR1 and CDR2: SGHNT, YYREEE (reference sequence). CDR3 coding DNA: TGTGCCAGCAGCCCCGGGGCTAGCGGGAATCAAGAGACCCAGTACTTC. Amino acids: CASSPGASGNQETQYF.

This clone is medium-sized by share. The CDR3 sequence: CASSVRSGEQYF. DNA for the CDR3: TGTGCCAGCAGTGTGCGGTCCGGCGAGCAGTACTTC. The chain recombines TRBV6-2 or TRBV6-3 with TRBJ2-7, with D unclear. Germline V gene lookup returns CDR1 MNHEY and CDR2 SVGEGT. The V end was cut by 5 bases, the J end by 6 bases, with 11 bases between. The CDR3 loop spans 12 amino acids.